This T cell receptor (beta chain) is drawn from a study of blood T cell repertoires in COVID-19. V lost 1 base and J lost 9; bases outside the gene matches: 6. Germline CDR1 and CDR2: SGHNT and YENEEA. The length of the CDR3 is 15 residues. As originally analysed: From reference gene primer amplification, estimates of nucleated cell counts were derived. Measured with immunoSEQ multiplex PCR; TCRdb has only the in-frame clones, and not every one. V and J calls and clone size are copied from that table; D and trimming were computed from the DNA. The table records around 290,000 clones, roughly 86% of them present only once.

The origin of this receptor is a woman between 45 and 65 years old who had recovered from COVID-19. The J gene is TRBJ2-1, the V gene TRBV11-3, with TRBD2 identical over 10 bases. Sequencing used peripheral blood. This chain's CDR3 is CASSLAAGGPSEQFF. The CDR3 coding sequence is TGTGCCAGCAGCTTAGCAGCGGGAGGGCCAAGTGAGCAGTTCTTC.